This passage covers 23 T cell receptor beta chains from one sample sequenced in a study of blood T cells in healthy people across ages. Together with a sample-barcoded 5' primer, a J-beta primer mix was included in a second PCR lasting roughly 6 to 12 cycles. Each CDR3 protein gets one entry after TCRdb re-called the 5' RACE reads with MiXCR. The data show around 990,000 distinct CDR3 sequences, with under 30% seen just once and 0.65% to 0.75% held by the top ten. The sample was also reused in another study, on T cells of mothers and their children.

The sequenced sample was blood. Receptor source: a girl aged 2-10 years in good health.

This chain joins TRBV11-2 and TRBJ1-4; a weak D match, TRBD1 (5 bases). This CDR3 is 16 amino acids long. Trimming shortened V by 1 base and J by 5 bases, and 14 bases separated the two germline ends. The germline V gene encodes CDR1 SGHAT and CDR2 FQNNGV. The CDR3 sequence is CASSLGGDRANEKLFF. CDR3 sequence (DNA): TGTGCCAGCAGCTTAGGGGGAGACAGAGCCAATGAAAAACTGTTTTTT.

The gene calls are TRBV6-6 and TRBJ2-1; 8 bases map to TRBD2. The V gene end was trimmed by 2 bases and the J gene end by 7 bases; junction bases not matched to a gene: 13. CDR3 length: 17 amino acids. The V gene's germline CDR1 is MNHNY and CDR2 SVGAGI (reference sequence). CDR3 sequence (DNA): TGTGCCAGCAGTTACCCCGGGGGGGCGGGAGTTGCAAATGAGCAGTTCTTC. Amino acids: CASSYPGGAGVANEQFF.

The gene calls are TRBV18 and TRBJ2-5; D uncertain. From germline, CDR1 is KGHSH and CDR2 LQKENI. CDR3 length equals 15 residues. The V end was cut by 6 bases, the J end by 1 base, with 15 bases between. The DNA for the CDR3 is TGTGCCAGCTCCCCTTGGATGACTTCCCAAGAGACCCAGTACTTC. This codes for CASSPWMTSQETQYF.

This clonotype was counted a few times. The chain uses TRBV7-6 and TRBJ2-7; 8 bases are a match to TRBD1. This CDR3 has 14 amino acids. Per germline, CDR1 SGHVS and CDR2 FNYEAQ. V shed 5 bases and J 5 bases; nucleotides not matched to a gene: 8. The CDR3 DNA follows: TGTGCCAGCAGCCCCGGGACAGGTTCGAACGAGCAGTACTTC. It translates to CASSPGTGSNEQYF.

This clonotype was seen more than once but under ten times. The chain links TRBV27 to TRBJ2-3, with a possible D match to TRBD1 (7 bases). Germline assignment: CDR1 MNHEY and CDR2 SMNVEV (reference sequence). This CDR3 is 14 amino acids long. The V end was cut by 3 bases, the J end by 7 bases, with 14 bases between. CDR3 coding DNA: TGTGCCAGCAGTTTCGAGGAGGGGGCGCATACGCAGTATTTT. Its protein product is CASSFEEGAHTQYF.

The rearrangement links TRBV12-3 or TRBV12-4 to TRBJ2-5, with D perhaps TRBD2 (6 bases). V was pared by 5 bases and J by 0 bases, with 13 bases between. The CDR3 length is 15 residues. The CDR3 is CASSPSTSYQETQYF. The CDR3 DNA is TGTGCCAGCAGTCCCTCAACTAGCTACCAAGAGACCCAGTACTTC.

This clonotype was seen a few times. V is TRBV29-1 and J is TRBJ2-7, with a tentative D call TRBD2 (5 bases). The V gene lost 4 bases and the J gene lost 0 bases, with 13 bases spanning the gap. The CDR3 is 14 residues long. Germline CDR1 is SQVTM and CDR2 is ANQGSEA. This chain's CDR3 is CSVGGGEPSYEQYF. DNA of the CDR3: TGCAGCGTTGGGGGTGGGGAGCCCTCCTACGAGCAGTACTTC.

This clonotype came up a few times. The V and J genes are TRBV4-3 and TRBJ1-1, with 7 bases identical to TRBD1. This CDR3 is 15 amino acids long. Germline CDR1 and CDR2: LGHNA and YSLEER. V was pared by 3 bases and J by 0 bases, with 4 bases of the junction left unmatched. The CDR3 region is CASSQGTDMNTEAFF. The CDR3 DNA follows: TGCGCCAGCAGCCAGGGGACAGATATGAACACTGAAGCTTTCTTT.

On this clonotype itself: Germline and junction disagree at one end, which may indicate a read error. This sequence joins TRBV11-3 and TRBJ2-3; 7 positions agree with TRBD2. Germline V gene sequence: CDR1 SGHNT, CDR2 YENEEA. The CDR3 extends over 14 amino acids. The CDR3 region has the DNA TGTGCCAGCAGCGCAGCCCGGACTAGAGGGACCCAGTACTTT. Amino acids: CASSAARTRGTQYF.

There are a few counts of this clonotype. The chain recombines TRBV4-1 with TRBJ1-1; no clear D gene. The CDR3 length is 14 residues. Trimming took 2 bases from V and 6 from J, leaving 13 bases between them. Germline assignment: CDR1 MGHRA and CDR2 YSYEKL. CDR3 loop: CASSQPERGPEAFF. CDR3 in DNA: TGCGCCAGCAGCCAACCGGAAAGAGGGCCTGAAGCTTTCTTT.

The genes are TRBV12-3 or TRBV12-4 and TRBJ1-6, with a possible D match to TRBD1 (5 bases). Trimming shortened V by 7 bases and J by 7 bases, and 11 bases separated the two germline ends. This CDR3 is 13 amino acids long. The CDR3 loop is CASKNQGNSPLHF. Written as DNA, the CDR3 is TGTGCCAGCAAAAACCAGGGAAATTCACCCCTCCACTTT.

The rearrangement uses TRBV25-1 and TRBJ2-3, with D possibly TRBD1 on 6 matching bases. This CDR3 is 14 amino acids long. Germline CDR1 is MGHDK and CDR2 is SYGVNS. V dropped 3 bases and J dropped 1 base, with 8 bases sitting between them. CDR3: CASSDGGGTDTQYF. The DNA for the CDR3 is TGTGCCAGCAGTGATGGGGGCGGCACAGATACGCAGTATTTT.

A few counts support this clonotype. The rearrangement joins TRBV4-2 to TRBJ2-1, with D uncertain. The CDR3 has 12 residues. V shed 1 base and J shed 9 bases, with 7 bases lying between them. The germline V gene has CDR1 LGHNA and CDR2 YNFKEQ. The CDR3 bases are TGTGCCAGCAGCCAAGGGATAGGTGAGCAGTTCTTC. Amino acids: CASSQGIGEQFF.

The chain couples TRBV5-5 to TRBJ2-6, with a tentative D call TRBD2 (6 bases). Trimming removed 2 bases at V and 6 bases at J, with 12 bases between. CDR3 size: 15 residues. Germline V gene data show CDR1 as SGHKS and CDR2 as YYEKEE (reference sequence). DNA for the CDR3: TGTGCCAGCAGCTTCATCCGCGGGGTGGCCAACGTCCTGACTTTC. Protein sequence: CASSFIRGVANVLTF.

This clonotype was seen only a few times. The rearrangement joins TRBV28 to TRBJ2-7; D not resolved. Trimming cost V 5 bases and J 3 bases, with 17 bases left between them. Germline-derived CDR1 and CDR2 are MDHEN and SYDVKM. The CDR3 loop spans 15 amino acids. The DNA of the CDR3 is TGTGCCAGCAGTGATGCTTTCGCCGAGTTCTACGAGCAGTACTTC. Protein sequence: CASSDAFAEFYEQYF.

CDR3 nucleotides: TGTGCCAGCAGCTTCGAAGGGGATAGGGATACGCAGTATTTT. This sequence encodes CASSFEGDRDTQYF. The chain carries TRBV7-9 and TRBJ2-3; possibly TRBD1 for D (5 bases). The CDR3 is 14 residues long. V was cut by 3 bases and J by 6 bases, with 13 bases left in between. Per the germline V gene, CDR1 is SEHNR and CDR2 is FQNEAQ (reference sequence).

A few counts support this clonotype. The V call is TRBV7-8, the J call TRBJ2-3; no clear D gene. Germline-derived CDR1 and CDR2 are SGHVS and FQNEAQ. V lost 1 base and J lost 9, with 14 bases in between. CDR3 length: 14 amino acids. The CDR3: CASSLGTDSFTQYF. DNA for the CDR3: TGTGCCAGCAGCTTAGGGACCGACTCCTTCACGCAGTATTTT.

This chain joins TRBV28 and TRBJ2-3, with D perhaps matching TRBD1 (6 bases). Germline lookup yields CDR1 MDHEN and CDR2 SYDVKM. The ends were cut back, 3 bases at V and 5 bases at J, with 12 bases in the middle. CDR3 length: 14 residues. CDR3 in DNA: TGTGCCAGCAGTTTGGCTAGGGGGTTAGATACGCAGTATTTT. The encoded protein is CASSLARGLDTQYF.

Points on this clonotype: A junction boundary mismatches the germline segment, possibly from a read error. The rearrangement joins TRBV6-1 to TRBJ1-2, with unresolved D. The CDR3 covers 14 residues. CDR1 MNHNS and CDR2 SASEGT come from the germline V gene. The CDR3 DNA sequence: TGTGCCAGCAGAGAGACTGGGTACCTTGACCCTACCAGATTC. It is translated as CASRETGYLDPTRF.

This clonotype was observed a few times. This chain links TRBV12-3 or TRBV12-4 with TRBJ2-5; 8 bases are a match to TRBD2. The end of the DNA fits TRBJ2-1 better, so the J call may be wrong. CDR3 length: 16 residues. CDR3 nucleotide sequence: TGTGCCAGCAGTTTAAGAAGCGGGGGCGCCGCTTATGAGCAGTTCTTC. Its translation: CASSLRSGGAAYEQFF.

This clonotype was observed once. The CDR3 spells CAIFGSGANVLTF. The CDR3 DNA reads TGTGCCATCTTCGGCTCTGGGGCCAACGTCCTGACTTTC. J is TRBJ2-6 and V is TRBV10-3; D is unclear. Germline CDR1 reads ENHRY; CDR2 reads SYGVKD. The ends were cut back, 8 bases at V and 0 bases at J, with 5 bases in the middle. The CDR3 loop spans 13 amino acids.

This clonotype was picked up many times. This chain connects TRBV27 to TRBJ1-1; D remains unclear. The CDR3 covers 11 residues. The V gene lost 6 bases and the J gene lost 6 bases, with 8 bases spanning the gap. CDR1 is MNHEY, CDR2 SMNVEV, per germline (reference sequence). CDR3 amino acids: CASREDAEAFF. The CDR3 DNA sequence: TGTGCCAGCAGGGAGGACGCTGAAGCTTTCTTT.

The chain uses TRBV3-1 and TRBJ1-5, with D perhaps matching TRBD1 (6 bases). The CDR3 covers 15 residues. CDR1 LGHDT and CDR2 YNNKEL come from the germline V gene (reference sequence). V was clipped by 4 bases and J by 1 base, with 11 bases between them. The CDR3 loop reads CASSLRGPSNQPQHF. CDR3 nucleotides: TGTGCCAGCAGCCTCAGGGGTCCGAGCAATCAGCCCCAGCATTTT.